Listed below are T cell receptor beta chains from one sample, sequenced in a study of blood T cell repertoires in COVID-19. TCRdb's copy holds only in-frame clones and misses some; the assay was immunoSEQ multiplex PCR. Of about 120,000 clones in the sample, more than 70% are singletons; the top ten hold 6.5% to 9%. Sequenced material: peripheral blood. These receptors originate from a human donor in a cohort sampled during active COVID-19. Each CDR3 is given with its conserved first and last residue. A D gene is named only where the DNA matches it firmly. The size field is filled for only some rows; it gives once, few, many or a size class.

J | size | D | V | DNA | CDR3
TRBJ1-6 | - | - | TRBV27 | TGTGCCAGCAGTTTCGGTGCGGCTCGCTCCTATAATTCACCCCTCCACTTT | CASSFGAARSYNSPLHF
TRBJ2-7 | - | TRBD2 | TRBV27 | TGTGCCAGCAGAAAAGCGGGAGGGGGATCCTACGAGCAGTACTTC | CASRKAGGGSYEQYF
TRBJ1-5 | - | TRBD1 | TRBV18 | TGTGCCAGCTCACCCGGGACAGGTGGGAGCAATCAGCCCCAGCATTTT | CASSPGTGGSNQPQHF
TRBJ1-5 | once | - | TRBV27 | TGTGCCAGCAGTTTACGGGGGAGCTATCAGCCCCAGCATTTT | CASSLRGSYQPQHF
TRBJ2-7 | - | TRBD2 | TRBV7-9 | TGTGCCAGCGGTTTAGCGGCTAGCGGGCCCTCCTACGAGCAGTACTTC | CASGLAASGPSYEQYF
TRBJ2-7 | - | - | TRBV27 | TGTGCCAGCAGTTTATCAGGGGGCGAGCAGTACTTC | CASSLSGGEQYF
TRBJ2-7 | - | - | TRBV11-3 | TGTGCCAGCAGCTTAGGGCCAGAGCAGTACTTC | CASSLGPEQYF
TRBJ1-1 | - | - | TRBV28 | TGTGCCAGCGGTGAGGGGAACACTGAAGCTTTCTTT | CASGEGNTEAFF
TRBJ1-2 | - | TRBD1 | TRBV18 | TGTGCCAGCTCACCACAGGGGGCGTACTATGGCTACACCTTC | CASSPQGAYYGYTF
TRBJ1-2 | - | - | TRBV15 | TGTGCCACCAGCGACGAGGAGGGGTACTATGGCTACACCTTC | CATSDEEGYYGYTF
TRBJ2-7 | - | TRBD2 | TRBV6-5 | TGTGCCAGCGGAGGGCTAGCGGGACCCTACGAGCAGTACTTC | CASGGLAGPYEQYF